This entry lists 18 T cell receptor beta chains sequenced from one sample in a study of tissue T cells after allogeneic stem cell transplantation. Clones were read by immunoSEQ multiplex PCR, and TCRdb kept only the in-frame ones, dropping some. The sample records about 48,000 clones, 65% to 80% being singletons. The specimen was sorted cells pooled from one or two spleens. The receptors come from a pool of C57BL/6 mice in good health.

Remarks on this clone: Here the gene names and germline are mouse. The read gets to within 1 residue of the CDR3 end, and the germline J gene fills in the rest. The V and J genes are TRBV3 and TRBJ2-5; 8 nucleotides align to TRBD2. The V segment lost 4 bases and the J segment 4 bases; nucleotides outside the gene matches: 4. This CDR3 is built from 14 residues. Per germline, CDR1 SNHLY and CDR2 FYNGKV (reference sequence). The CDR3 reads CASSSDWGEDTQYF. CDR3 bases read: TGTGCCAGCAGCTCCGACTGGGGCGAAGACACCCAGTAC.

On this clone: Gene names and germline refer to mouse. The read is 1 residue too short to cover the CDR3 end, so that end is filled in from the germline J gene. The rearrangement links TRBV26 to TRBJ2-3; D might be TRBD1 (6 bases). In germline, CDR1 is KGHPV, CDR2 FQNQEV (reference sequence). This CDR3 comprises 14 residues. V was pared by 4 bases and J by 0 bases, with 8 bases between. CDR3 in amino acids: CASSPGQSAETLYF. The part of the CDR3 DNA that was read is TGTGCCAGCAGTCCGGGACAAAGTGCAGAAACGCTGTAT.

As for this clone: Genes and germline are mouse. CDR3 bases read: TGTGCCAGCAGCTATTCAGGGGGAGGAAATACGCTCTAT. Translating gives CASSYSGGGNTLY. The full CDR3 protein reads CASSYSGGGNTLYF. The gene calls are TRBV4 and TRBJ1-3, with TRBD1 matching 7 bases. The CDR3 end falls 1 residue outside the read, so it is completed with the germline J gene. Germline V gives CDR1 LGHDT, CDR2 YNNKQL (reference sequence). The CDR3 runs to 14 residues. Losses at the gene ends were 3 bases for V and 4 bases for J; bases not matched to a gene: 3.

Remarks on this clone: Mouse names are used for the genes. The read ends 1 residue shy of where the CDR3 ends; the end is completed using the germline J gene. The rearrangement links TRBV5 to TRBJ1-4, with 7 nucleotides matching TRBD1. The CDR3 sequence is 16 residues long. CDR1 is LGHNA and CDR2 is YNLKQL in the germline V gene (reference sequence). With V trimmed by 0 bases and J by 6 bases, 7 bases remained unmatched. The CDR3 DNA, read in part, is TGTGCCAGCAGCCAAGAACCTGCAGGGGGGGACGAAAGATTATTT. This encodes CASSQEPAGGDERLF. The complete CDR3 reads CASSQEPAGGDERLFF.

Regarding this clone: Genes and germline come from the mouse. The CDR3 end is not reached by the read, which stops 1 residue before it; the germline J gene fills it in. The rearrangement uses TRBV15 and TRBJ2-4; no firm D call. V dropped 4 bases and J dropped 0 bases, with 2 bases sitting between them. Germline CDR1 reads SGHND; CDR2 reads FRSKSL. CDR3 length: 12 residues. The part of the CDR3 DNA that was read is TGTGCCAGCAGTTCTAGTCAAAACACCTTGTAC. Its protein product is CASSSSQNTLY. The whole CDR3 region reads CASSSSQNTLYF.

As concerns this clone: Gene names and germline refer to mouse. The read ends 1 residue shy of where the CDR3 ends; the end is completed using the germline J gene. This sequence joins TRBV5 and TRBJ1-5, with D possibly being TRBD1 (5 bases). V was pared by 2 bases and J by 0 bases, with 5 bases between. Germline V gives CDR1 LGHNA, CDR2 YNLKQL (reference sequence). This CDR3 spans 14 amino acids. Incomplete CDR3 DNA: TGTGCCAGCAGCCAACAGGGTAACAACCAGGCTCCGCTT. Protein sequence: CASSQQGNNQAPL. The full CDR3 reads CASSQQGNNQAPLF.

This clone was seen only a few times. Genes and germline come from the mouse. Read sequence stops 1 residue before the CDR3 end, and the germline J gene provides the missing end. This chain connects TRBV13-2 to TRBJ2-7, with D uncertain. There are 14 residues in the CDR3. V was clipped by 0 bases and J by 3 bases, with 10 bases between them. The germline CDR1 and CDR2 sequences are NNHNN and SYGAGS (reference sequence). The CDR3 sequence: CASGDARQDYEQYF. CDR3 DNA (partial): TGTGCCAGCGGTGATGCAAGACAAGACTATGAACAGTAC.

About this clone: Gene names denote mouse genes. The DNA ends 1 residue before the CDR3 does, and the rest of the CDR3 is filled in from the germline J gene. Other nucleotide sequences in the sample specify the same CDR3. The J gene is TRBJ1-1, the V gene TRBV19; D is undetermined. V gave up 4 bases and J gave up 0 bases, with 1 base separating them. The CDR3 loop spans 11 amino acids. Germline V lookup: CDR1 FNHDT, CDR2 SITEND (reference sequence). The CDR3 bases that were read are TGTGCCAGCAGTGCAAACACAGAAGTCTTC. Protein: CASSANTEVF. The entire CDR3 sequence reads CASSANTEVFF.

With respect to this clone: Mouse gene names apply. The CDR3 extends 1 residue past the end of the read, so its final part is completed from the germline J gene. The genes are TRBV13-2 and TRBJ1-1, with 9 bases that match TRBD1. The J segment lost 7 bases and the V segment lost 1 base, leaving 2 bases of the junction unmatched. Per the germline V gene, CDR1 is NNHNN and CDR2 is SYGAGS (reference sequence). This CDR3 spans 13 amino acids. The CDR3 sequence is CASGDSGQGEVFF. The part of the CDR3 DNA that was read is TGTGCCAGCGGTGATTCGGGACAGGGAGAAGTCTTC.

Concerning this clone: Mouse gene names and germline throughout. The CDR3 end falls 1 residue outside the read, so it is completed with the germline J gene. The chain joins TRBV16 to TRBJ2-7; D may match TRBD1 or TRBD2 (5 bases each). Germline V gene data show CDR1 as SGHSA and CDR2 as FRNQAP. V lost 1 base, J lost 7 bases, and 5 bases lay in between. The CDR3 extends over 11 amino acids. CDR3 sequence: CASSLGGEQYF. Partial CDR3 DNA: TGTGCAAGCAGCTTAGGGGGGGAACAGTAC.

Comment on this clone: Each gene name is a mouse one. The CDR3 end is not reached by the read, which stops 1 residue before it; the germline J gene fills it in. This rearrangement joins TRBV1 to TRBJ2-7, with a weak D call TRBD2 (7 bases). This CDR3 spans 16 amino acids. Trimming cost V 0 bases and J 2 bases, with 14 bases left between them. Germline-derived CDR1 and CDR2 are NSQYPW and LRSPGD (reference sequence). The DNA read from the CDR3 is TGCACCTGCAGTGCAGATTTGGGGGGCGCAACCTATGAACAGTAC. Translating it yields CTCSADLGGATYEQY. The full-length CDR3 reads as CTCSADLGGATYEQYF.

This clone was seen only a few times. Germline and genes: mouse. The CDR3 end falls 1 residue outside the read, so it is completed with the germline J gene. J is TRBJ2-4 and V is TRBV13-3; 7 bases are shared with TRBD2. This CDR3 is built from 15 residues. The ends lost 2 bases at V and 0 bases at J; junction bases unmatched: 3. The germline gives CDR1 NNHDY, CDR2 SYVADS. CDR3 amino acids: CASSDWGTSQNTLYF. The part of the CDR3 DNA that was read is TGTGCCAGCAGTGACTGGGGGACTAGTCAAAACACCTTGTAC.

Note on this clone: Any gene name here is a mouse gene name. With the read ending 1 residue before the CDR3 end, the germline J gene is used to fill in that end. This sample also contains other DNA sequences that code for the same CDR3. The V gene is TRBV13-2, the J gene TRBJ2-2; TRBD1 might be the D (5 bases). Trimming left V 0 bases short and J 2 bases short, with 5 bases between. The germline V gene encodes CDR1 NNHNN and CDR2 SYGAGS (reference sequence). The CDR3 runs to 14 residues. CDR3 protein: CASGDGQNTGQLYF. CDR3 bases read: TGTGCCAGCGGTGATGGACAGAACACCGGGCAGCTCTAC.

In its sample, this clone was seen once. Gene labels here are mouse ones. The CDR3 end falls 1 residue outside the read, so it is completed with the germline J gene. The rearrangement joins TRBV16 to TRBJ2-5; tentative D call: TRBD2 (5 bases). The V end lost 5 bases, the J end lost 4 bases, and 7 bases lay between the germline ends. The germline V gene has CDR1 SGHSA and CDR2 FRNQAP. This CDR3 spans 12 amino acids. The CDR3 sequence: CASSAGKDTQYF. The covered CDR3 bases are TGTGCAAGCAGCGCTGGGAAAGACACCCAGTAC.

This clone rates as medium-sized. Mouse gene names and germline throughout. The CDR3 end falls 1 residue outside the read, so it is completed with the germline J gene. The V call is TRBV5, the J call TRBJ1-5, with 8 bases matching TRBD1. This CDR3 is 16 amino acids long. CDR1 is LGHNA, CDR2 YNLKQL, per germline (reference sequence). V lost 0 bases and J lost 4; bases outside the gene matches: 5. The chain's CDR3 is CASSQDWQGANQAPLF. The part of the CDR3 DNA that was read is TGTGCCAGCAGCCAAGATTGGCAGGGGGCGAACCAGGCTCCGCTT.

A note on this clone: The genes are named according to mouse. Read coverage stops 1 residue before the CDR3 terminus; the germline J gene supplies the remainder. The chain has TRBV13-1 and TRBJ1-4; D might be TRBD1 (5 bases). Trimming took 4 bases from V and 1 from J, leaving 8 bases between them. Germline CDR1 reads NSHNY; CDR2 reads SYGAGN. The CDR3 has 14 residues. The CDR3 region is CASSPDSSNERLFF. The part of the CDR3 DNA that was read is TGTGCCAGCAGTCCTGACAGTTCCAACGAAAGATTATTT.

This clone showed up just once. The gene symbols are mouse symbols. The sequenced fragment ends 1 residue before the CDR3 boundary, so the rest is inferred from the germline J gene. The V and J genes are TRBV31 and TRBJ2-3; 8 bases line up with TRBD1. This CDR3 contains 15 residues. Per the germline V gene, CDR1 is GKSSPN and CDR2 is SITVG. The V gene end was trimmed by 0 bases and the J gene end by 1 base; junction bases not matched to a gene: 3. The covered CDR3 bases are TGTGCCTGGAGTCTTGTGACAGGGGGTGCAGAAACGCTGTAT. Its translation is CAWSLVTGGAETLY. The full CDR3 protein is CAWSLVTGGAETLYF.

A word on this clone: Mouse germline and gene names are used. The CDR3 DNA, read in part, is TGTGCCAGCTCTCTGGGGGGTAGGGCCTATGAACAGTAC. It codes for CASSLGGRAYEQY. The CDR3 in full is CASSLGGRAYEQYF. This chain uses TRBV12-1 with TRBJ2-7; D may be TRBD2 (6 bases). The read ends 1 residue early relative to the CDR3; the germline J gene fills the gap. Germline assignment: CDR1 SGHSN and CDR2 HYEKVE. V was cut by 1 base and J by 2 bases, with 11 bases left in between. The CDR3 extends over 14 amino acids.